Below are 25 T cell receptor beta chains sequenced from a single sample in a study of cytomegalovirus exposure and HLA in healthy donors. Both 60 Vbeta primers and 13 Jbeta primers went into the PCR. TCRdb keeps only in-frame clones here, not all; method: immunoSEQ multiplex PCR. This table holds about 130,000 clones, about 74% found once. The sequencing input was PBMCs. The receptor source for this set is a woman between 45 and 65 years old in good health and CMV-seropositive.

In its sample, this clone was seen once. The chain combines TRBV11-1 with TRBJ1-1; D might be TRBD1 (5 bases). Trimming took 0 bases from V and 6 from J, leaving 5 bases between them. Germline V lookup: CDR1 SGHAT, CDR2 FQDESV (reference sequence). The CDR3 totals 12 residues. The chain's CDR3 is CASSLAGAEAFF. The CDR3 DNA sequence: TGTGCCAGCAGCTTAGCAGGGGCTGAAGCTTTCTTT.

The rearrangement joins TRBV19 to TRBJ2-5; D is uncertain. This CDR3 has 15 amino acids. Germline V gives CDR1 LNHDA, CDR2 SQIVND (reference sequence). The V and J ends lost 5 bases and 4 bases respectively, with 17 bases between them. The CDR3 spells CASSLAARRIETQYF. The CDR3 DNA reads TGTGCCAGTAGTTTGGCAGCGCGCCGGATAGAGACCCAGTACTTC.

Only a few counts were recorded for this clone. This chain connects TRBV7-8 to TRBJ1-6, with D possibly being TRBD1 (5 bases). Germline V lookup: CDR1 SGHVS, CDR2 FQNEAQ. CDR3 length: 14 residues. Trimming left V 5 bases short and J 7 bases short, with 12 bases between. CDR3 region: CASSKGYSNSPLHF. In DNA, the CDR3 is TGTGCCAGCAGCAAGGGGTACTCAAATTCACCCCTCCACTTT.

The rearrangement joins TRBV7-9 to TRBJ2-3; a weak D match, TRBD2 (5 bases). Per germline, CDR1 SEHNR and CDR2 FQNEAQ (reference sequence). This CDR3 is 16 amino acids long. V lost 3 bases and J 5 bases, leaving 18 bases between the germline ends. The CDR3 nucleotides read TGTGCCAGCAGCTTGCCTAGGATTATAGAGGGAGATACGCAGTATTTT. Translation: CASSLPRIIEGDTQYF.

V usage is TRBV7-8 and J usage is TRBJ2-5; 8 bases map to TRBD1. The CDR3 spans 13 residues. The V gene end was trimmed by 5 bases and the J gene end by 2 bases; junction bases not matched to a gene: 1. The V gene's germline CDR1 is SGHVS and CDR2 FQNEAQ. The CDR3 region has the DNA TGTGCCAGCAGCCGGGACAGGCAAGAGACCCAGTACTTC. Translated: CASSRDRQETQYF. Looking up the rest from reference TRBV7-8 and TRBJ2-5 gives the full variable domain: GAGVSQSPRYKVAKRGQDVALRCDPISGHVSLFWYQQALGQGPEFLTYFQNEAQLDKSGLPSDRFFAERPEGSVSTLKIQRTQQEDSAVYLCASSRDRQETQYFGPGTRLLVL.

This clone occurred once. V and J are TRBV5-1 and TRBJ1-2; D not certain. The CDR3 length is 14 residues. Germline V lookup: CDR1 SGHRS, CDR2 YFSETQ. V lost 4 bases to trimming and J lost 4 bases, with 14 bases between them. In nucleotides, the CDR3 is TGCGCCAGCAGCCAGAATTCAGTAACCTATGGCTACACCTTC. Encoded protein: CASSQNSVTYGYTF. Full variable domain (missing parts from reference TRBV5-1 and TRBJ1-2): KAGVTQTPRYLIKTRGQQVTLSCSPISGHRSVSWYQQTPGQGLQFLFEYFSETQRNKGNFPGRFSGRQFSNSRSEMNVSTLELGDSALYLCASSQNSVTYGYTFGSGTRLTVV.

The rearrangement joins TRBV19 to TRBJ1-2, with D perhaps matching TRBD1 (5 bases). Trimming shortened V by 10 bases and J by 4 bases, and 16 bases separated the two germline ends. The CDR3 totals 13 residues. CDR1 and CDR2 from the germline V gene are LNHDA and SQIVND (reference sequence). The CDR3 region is CATKDGTFYGYTF. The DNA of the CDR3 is TGTGCCACTAAAGACGGGACTTTCTATGGCTACACCTTC. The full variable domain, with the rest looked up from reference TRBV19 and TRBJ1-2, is DGGITQSPKYLFRKEGQNVTLSCEQNLNHDAMYWYRQDPGQGLRLIYYSQIVNDFQKGDIAEGYSVSREKKESFPLTVTSAQKNPTAFYLCATKDGTFYGYTFGSGTRLTVV.

The CDR3 reads CAWTDSEEKLFF. The CDR3 coding sequence is TGTGCCTGGACCGACTCTGAGGAAAAACTGTTTTTT. The genes are TRBV30 and TRBJ1-4, with D hard to call. Germline values: CDR1 GTSNPN, CDR2 SVGIG (reference sequence). V lost 4 bases and J lost 8, with 11 bases in between. The CDR3 sequence is 12 residues long.

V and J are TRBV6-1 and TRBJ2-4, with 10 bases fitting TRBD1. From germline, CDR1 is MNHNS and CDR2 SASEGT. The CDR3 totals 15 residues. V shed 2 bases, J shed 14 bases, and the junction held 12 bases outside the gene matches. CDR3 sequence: CASSESSGTGALEYF. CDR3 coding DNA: TGTGCCAGCAGTGAAAGTTCCGGGACAGGGGCGTTGGAGTACTTC.

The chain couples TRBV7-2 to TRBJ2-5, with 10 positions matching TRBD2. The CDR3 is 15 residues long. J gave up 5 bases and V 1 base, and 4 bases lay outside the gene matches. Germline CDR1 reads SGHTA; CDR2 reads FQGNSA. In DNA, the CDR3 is TGTGCCAGCAGCTTAGGAGCGGGGGGGTCGGAGACCCAGTACTTC. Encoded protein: CASSLGAGGSETQYF.

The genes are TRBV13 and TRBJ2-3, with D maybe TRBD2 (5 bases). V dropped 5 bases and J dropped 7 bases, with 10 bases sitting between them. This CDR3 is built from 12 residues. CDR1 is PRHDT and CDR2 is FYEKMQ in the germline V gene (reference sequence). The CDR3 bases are TGTGCCAGCAGCCTATCGGGGAATACGCAGTATTTT. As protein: CASSLSGNTQYF. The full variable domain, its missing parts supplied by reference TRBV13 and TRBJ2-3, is AAGVIQSPRHLIKEKRETATLKCYPIPRHDTVYWYQQGPGQDPQFLISFYEKMQSDKGSIPDRFSAQQFSDYHSELNMSSLELGDSALYFCASSLSGNTQYFGPGTRLTVL.

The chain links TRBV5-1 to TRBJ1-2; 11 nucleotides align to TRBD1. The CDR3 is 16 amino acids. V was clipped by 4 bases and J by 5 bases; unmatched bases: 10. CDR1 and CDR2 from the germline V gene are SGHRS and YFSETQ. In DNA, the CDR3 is TGCGCCAGCAGCGACGATGGACAGGGGGCAGGGTATGGCTACACCTTC. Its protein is CASSDDGQGAGYGYTF.

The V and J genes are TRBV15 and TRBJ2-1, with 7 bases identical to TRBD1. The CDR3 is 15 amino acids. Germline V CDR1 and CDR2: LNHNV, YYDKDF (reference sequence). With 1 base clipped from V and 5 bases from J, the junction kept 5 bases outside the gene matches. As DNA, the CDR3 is TGTGCCACCAGCAGAGGTGTCACAGGGGACAATGAGCAGTTCTTC. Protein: CATSRGVTGDNEQFF.

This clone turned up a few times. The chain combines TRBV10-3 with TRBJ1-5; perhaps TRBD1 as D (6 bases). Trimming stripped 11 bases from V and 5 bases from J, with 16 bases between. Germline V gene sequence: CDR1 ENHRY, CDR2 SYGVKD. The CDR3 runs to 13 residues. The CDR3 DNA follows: TGTGCCGCTCGGACAGCCTCTGATCAGCCCCAGCATTTT. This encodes CAARTASDQPQHF.

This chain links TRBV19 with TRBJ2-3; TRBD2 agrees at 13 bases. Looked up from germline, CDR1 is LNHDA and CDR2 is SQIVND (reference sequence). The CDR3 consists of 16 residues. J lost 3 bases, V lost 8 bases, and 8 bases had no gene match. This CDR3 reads CASRTSGGGGTDTQYF. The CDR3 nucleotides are TGTGCCAGTCGGACTAGCGGGGGCGGAGGGACAGATACGCAGTATTTT.

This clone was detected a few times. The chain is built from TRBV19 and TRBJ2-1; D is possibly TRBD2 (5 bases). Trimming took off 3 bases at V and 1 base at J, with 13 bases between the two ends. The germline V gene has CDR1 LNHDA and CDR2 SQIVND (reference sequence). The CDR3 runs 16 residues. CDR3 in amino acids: CASSIRTGSSYNEQFF. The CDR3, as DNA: TGTGCCAGTAGTATTCGTACGGGGAGTTCCTACAATGAGCAGTTCTTC.

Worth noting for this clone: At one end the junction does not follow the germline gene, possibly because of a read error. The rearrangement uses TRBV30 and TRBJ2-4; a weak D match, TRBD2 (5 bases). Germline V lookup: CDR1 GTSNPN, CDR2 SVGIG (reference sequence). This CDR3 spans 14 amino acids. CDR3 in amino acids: CAWSGGGGMDSSHF. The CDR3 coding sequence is TGTGCCTGGAGCGGAGGTGGTGGGATGGATAGCAGCCACTTC.

In DNA form, the CDR3 reads TGTGCCAGCAGCCCGCAGGGTTTACATGAGCAGTTCTTC. Its translation: CASSPQGLHEQFF. The rearrangement links TRBV11-3 to TRBJ2-1, with D possibly being TRBD1 (5 bases). Germline lookup yields CDR1 SGHNT and CDR2 YENEEA. V was pared by 5 bases and J by 8 bases, with 13 bases between. The CDR3 consists of 13 residues.

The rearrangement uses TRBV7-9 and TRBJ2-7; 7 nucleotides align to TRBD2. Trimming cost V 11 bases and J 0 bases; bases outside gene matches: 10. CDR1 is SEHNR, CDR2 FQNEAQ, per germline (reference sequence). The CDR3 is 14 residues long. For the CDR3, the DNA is TGTGCCGTTGGGGAGCGGGGCGGCTCCTACGAGCAGTACTTC. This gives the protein CAVGERGGSYEQYF.

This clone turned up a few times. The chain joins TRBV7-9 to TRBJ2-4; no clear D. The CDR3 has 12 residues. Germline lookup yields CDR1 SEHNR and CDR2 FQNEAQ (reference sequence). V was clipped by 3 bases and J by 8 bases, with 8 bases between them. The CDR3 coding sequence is TGTGCCAGCAGCTTCCACGCGGACATTCAGTACTTC. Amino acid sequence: CASSFHADIQYF.

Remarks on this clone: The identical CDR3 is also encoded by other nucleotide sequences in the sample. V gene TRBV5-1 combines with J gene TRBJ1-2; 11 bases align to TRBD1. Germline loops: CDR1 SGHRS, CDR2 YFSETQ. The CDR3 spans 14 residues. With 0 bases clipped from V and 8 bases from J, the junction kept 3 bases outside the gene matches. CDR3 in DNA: TGCGCCAGCAGCTTGGCCGGGACAGGGGGAGGCTACACCTTC. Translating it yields CASSLAGTGGGYTF. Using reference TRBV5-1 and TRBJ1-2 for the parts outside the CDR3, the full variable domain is KAGVTQTPRYLIKTRGQQVTLSCSPISGHRSVSWYQQTPGQGLQFLFEYFSETQRNKGNFPGRFSGRQFSNSRSEMNVSTLELGDSALYLCASSLAGTGGGYTFGSGTRLTVV.

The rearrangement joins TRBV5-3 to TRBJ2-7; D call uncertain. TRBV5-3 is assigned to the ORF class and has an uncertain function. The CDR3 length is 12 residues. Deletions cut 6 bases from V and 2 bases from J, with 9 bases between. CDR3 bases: TGTGCCAGAATCTCGCAGGCCTACGAGCAGTACTTC. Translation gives CARISQAYEQYF.

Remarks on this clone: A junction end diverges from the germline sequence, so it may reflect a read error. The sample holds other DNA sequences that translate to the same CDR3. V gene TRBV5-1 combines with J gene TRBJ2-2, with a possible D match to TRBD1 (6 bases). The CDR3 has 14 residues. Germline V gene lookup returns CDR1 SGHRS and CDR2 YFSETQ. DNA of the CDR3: TGCGCCAGCAGCTTGGAGGGGGTCACCGGGGAACTGTTTTTT. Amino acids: CASSLEGVTGELFF.

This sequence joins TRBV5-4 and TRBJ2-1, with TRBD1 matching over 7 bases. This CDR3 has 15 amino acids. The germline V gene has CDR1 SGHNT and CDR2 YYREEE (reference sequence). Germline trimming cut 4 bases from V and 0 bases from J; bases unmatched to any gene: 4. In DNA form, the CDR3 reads TGTGCCAGCAGCACGGACAGGCTCTCCTACAATGAGCAGTTCTTC. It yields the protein CASSTDRLSYNEQFF.

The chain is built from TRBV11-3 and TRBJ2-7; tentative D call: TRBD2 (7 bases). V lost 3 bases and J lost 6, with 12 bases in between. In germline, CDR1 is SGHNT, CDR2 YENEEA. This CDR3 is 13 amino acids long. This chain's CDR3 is CASSLIRGGEQYF. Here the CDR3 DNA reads TGTGCCAGCAGCTTGATTAGGGGGGGCGAGCAGTACTTC.